Below are 9 T cell receptor beta chains sequenced from a single sample in a study of shared clonotypes between healthy human individuals. Assay used: immunoSEQ multiplex PCR; TCRdb lists only in-frame clones, some missing. The repertoire includes millions of clones, about 94% of them detected once, and roughly 1.1% sits in the top ten. CD8 cells classed as naive were CD45RO-negative and positively selected for CCR7, excluding terminally differentiated effector memory CD45RA+ cells. The sequenced material came from naive CD8+ T cells sorted from blood. The receptor set was obtained from a man between 18 and 29 years old in good health.

A remark on this clone: The sample holds other DNA sequences that translate to the same CDR3. The V and J genes are TRBV30 and TRBJ2-7; the D gene is possibly TRBD1 (6 bases). The germline V and J ends were trimmed by 2 bases and 3 bases, with 8 bases remaining between them. Germline V gene data show CDR1 as GTSNPN and CDR2 as SVGIG (reference sequence). The CDR3 totals 12 residues. The chain's CDR3 is CAWSIGGYEQYF. For the CDR3, the DNA is TGTGCCTGGAGTATAGGGGGCTACGAGCAGTACTTC.

This clone was recorded only once. This sequence joins TRBV7-6 and TRBJ1-1, with unresolved D. The CDR3 contains 14 residues. Germline CDR1 reads SGHVS; CDR2 reads FNYEAQ. V dropped 5 bases and J dropped 0 bases, with 10 bases sitting between them. The CDR3 sequence: CASSETAMNTEAFF. CDR3 sequence (DNA): TGTGCCAGCAGCGAGACCGCGATGAACACTGAAGCTTTCTTT.

V gene TRBV28 combines with J gene TRBJ1-5; D not certain. CDR1 and CDR2 (germline): MDHEN, SYDVKM. The CDR3 length is 15 residues. Trimming removed 4 bases from V and 2 bases from J, with 12 bases in between. The CDR3, as DNA: TGTGCCAGCAGTTACCGTTGGAGGGGCAATCAGCCCCAGCATTTT. Residues: CASSYRWRGNQPQHF.

A word on this clone: At one end the junction does not follow the germline gene, possibly because of a read error. V is TRBV7-7 and J is TRBJ2-7; D might be TRBD1 or TRBD2, each matching 5 bases. CDR3 size: 14 residues. Germline V gene sequence: CDR1 SSHAT, CDR2 FNYEAQ (reference sequence). The DNA for the CDR3 is TGTGCTAGCAGCAGGGAGACGGAGGTGAACGAGCAGTACTTC. This gives the protein CASSRETEVNEQYF.

This rearrangement joins TRBV27 to TRBJ1-4; no definite D call. This CDR3 contains 16 residues. The V and J ends lost 5 bases and 0 bases respectively, with 13 bases between them. Germline CDR1 is MNHEY and CDR2 is SMNVEV (reference sequence). The CDR3 bases are TGTGCCAGCAGTCTCGGCGTGGGCCCAACTAATGAAAAACTGTTTTTT. This sequence encodes CASSLGVGPTNEKLFF.

The genes are TRBV5-1 and TRBJ2-5; D remains unclear. The CDR3 has 14 residues. Germline CDR1 is SGHRS and CDR2 is YFSETQ. V was cut by 2 bases and J by 2 bases, with 10 bases left in between. Here the CDR3 reads CASSFDAYQETQYF. CDR3 DNA sequence: TGCGCCAGCAGCTTCGACGCATATCAAGAGACCCAGTACTTC.

The V and J genes are TRBV9 and TRBJ2-1; tentative D call: TRBD2 (6 bases). Trimming removed 4 bases from V and 12 bases from J, with 14 bases in between. This CDR3 has 12 residues. Germline loops: CDR1 SGDLS, CDR2 YYNGEE. The CDR3 region is CASSSSTSPQFF. The CDR3 nucleotides read TGTGCCAGCAGCTCTTCTACTAGCCCGCAGTTCTTC.

V and J are TRBV6-5 and TRBJ2-1; tentative D call: TRBD1 (6 bases). Per germline, CDR1 MNHEY and CDR2 SVGAGI. The V and J ends lost 0 bases and 3 bases respectively, with 12 bases between them. The CDR3 is made up of 16 amino acids. The CDR3 region is CASSYSAGVVYNEQFF. In DNA form, the CDR3 reads TGTGCCAGCAGTTACTCAGCAGGGGTTGTCTACAATGAGCAGTTCTTC.

The rearrangement links TRBV4-3 to TRBJ1-5; no firm D call. Trimming removed 0 bases at V and 5 bases at J, with 5 bases between. CDR1 and CDR2 from the germline V gene are LGHNA and YSLEER. The CDR3 extends over 13 amino acids. The CDR3 region has the DNA TGCGCCAGCAGCCAAGAGGTGTATCAGCCCCAGCATTTT. This gives the protein CASSQEVYQPQHF.